These 2 T cell receptor beta chains were all obtained from the same sample, sequenced in a study of blood T cell repertoires in COVID-19. Profiled with immunoSEQ multiplex PCR; TCRdb holds only in-frame clones, not every one. The sample yields around 230,000 clones, approximately 90% seen once. Source material: PBMCs or T cells enriched from blood (not recorded which). These receptors were collected from a man younger than 35 with acute COVID-19.

This chain links TRBV9 with TRBJ2-7; possibly TRBD1 for D (6 bases). The length of the CDR3 is 15 residues. Germline V gene lookup returns CDR1 SGDLS and CDR2 YYNGEE. The V end was cut by 5 bases, the J end by 3 bases, with 18 bases between. CDR3 bases: TGTGCCAGCAGTGTTCAACCGGGACAATTCTACGAGCAGTACTTC. Translation gives CASSVQPGQFYEQYF.

The gene calls are TRBV5-5 and TRBJ2-5; tentatively, D is TRBD2 (6 bases). The length of the CDR3 is 14 residues. The V gene lost 0 bases and the J gene lost 5 bases, with 11 bases spanning the gap. CDR1 is SGHKS, CDR2 YYEKEE, per germline (reference sequence). The CDR3 nucleotides read TGTGCCAGCAGCTTGGCCGGGGGATGGGAGACCCAGTACTTC. Translating gives CASSLAGGWETQYF.